Listed here are 25 T cell receptor beta chains from one sample, sequenced in a study of blood T cell repertoires in COVID-19. Sequencing used immunoSEQ multiplex PCR; TCRdb keeps in-frame clones, though not all of them. The table lists about 250,000 clones, 81% of them singletons. The sample consisted of peripheral blood. These receptors all stem from a woman aged 80 or over with acute or convalescent COVID-19.

The chain has TRBV29-1 and TRBJ2-2, with TRBD2 as a possible D gene (6 bases). From germline, CDR1 is SQVTM and CDR2 ANQGSEA. The CDR3 length is 12 residues. The CDR3: CRATEGPGELFF. DNA of the CDR3: TGCAGAGCTACGGAGGGGCCCGGGGAGCTGTTTTTT.

This clone was observed a single time. This chain joins TRBV9 and TRBJ2-2; no firm D call. Germline loops: CDR1 SGDLS, CDR2 YYNGEE. With 4 bases removed from V and 1 base from J, the gap between germline ends came to 8 bases. This CDR3 spans 14 amino acids. The CDR3 DNA reads as TGTGCCAGCAGCACGACTCAGAACACCGGGGAGCTGTTTTTT. Translating it yields CASSTTQNTGELFF.

This chain links TRBV19 with TRBJ2-7, with 9 bases lining up with TRBD2. Germline trimming cut 5 bases from V and 3 bases from J; bases unmatched to any gene: 8. The CDR3 has 15 residues. From germline, CDR1 is LNHDA and CDR2 SQIVND (reference sequence). CDR3 in DNA: TGTGCCAGTAGTTCAGAGCGGGAGGAGGACTACGAGCAGTACTTC. Protein: CASSSEREEDYEQYF.

The CDR3 loop reads CASSIQGAHYGYTF. The CDR3 DNA is TGTGCCAGTAGTATCCAGGGTGCCCACTATGGCTACACCTTC. The J gene is TRBJ1-2, the V gene TRBV19; a possible D gene is TRBD1 (5 bases). This CDR3 is 14 amino acids long. Germline V gives CDR1 LNHDA, CDR2 SQIVND (reference sequence). Trimming took 3 bases from V and 3 from J, leaving 11 bases between them.

The chain joins TRBV7-8 to TRBJ1-1; the match to TRBD1 covers 10 bases. The CDR3 runs to 15 residues. Germline V gene sequence: CDR1 SGHVS, CDR2 FQNEAQ. The J segment lost 4 bases and the V segment lost 3 bases, leaving 5 bases of the junction unmatched. CDR3 protein: CASSFPDRGPTEAFF. CDR3 coding DNA: TGTGCCAGCAGCTTCCCCGACAGGGGGCCCACTGAAGCTTTCTTT. Full variable domain (rest looked up from reference TRBV7-8 and TRBJ1-1): GAGVSQSPRYKVAKRGQDVALRCDPISGHVSLFWYQQALGQGPEFLTYFQNEAQLDKSGLPSDRFFAERPEGSVSTLKIQRTQQEDSAVYLCASSFPDRGPTEAFFGQGTRLTVV.

The chain combines TRBV5-6 with TRBJ2-3; 8 positions match TRBD2. J gave up 1 base and V 0 bases, and 4 bases lay outside the gene matches. CDR3 length equals 16 residues. Looked up from germline, CDR1 is SGHDT and CDR2 is YYEEEE. The DNA of the CDR3 is TGTGCCAGCAGCTTGGAGGGGCGGGGGGGCACAGATACGCAGTATTTT. Translation gives CASSLEGRGGTDTQYF. The complete variable domain, with remaining parts taken from reference TRBV5-6 and TRBJ2-3, reads DAGVTQSPTHLIKTRGQQVTLRCSPKSGHDTVSWYQQALGQGPQFIFQYYEEEERQRGNFPDRFSGHQFPNYSSELNVNALLLGDSALYLCASSLEGRGGTDTQYFGPGTRLTVL.

CDR3 in amino acids: CASSIQQENSPLHF. The CDR3 DNA reads TGTGCCAGTAGTATTCAACAGGAGAATTCACCCCTCCACTTT. The chain employs TRBV19 and TRBJ1-6, with D perhaps TRBD1 (5 bases). The CDR3 contains 14 residues. The V and J ends lost 3 bases and 7 bases respectively, with 10 bases between them. From germline, CDR1 is LNHDA and CDR2 SQIVND (reference sequence).

This clone was seen only a few times. The J gene is TRBJ2-1, the V gene TRBV19; D perhaps matches TRBD1 (5 bases). Germline lookup yields CDR1 LNHDA and CDR2 SQIVND (reference sequence). The CDR3 is made up of 13 amino acids. The V end was cut by 4 bases, the J end by 5 bases, with 9 bases between. This CDR3 is CASSTDRHNEQFF. The CDR3 bases are TGTGCCAGTAGTACCGACAGACACAATGAGCAGTTCTTC.

This chain joins TRBV5-1 and TRBJ2-1; no clear D. Per germline, CDR1 SGHRS and CDR2 YFSETQ. The CDR3 covers 12 residues. V gave up 5 bases and J gave up 7 bases, with 10 bases separating them. CDR3 DNA: TGCGCCAGCAGGTCCCTATCAAATGAGCAGTTCTTC. This codes for CASRSLSNEQFF.

The gene calls are TRBV27 and TRBJ2-7, with TRBD1 matching 9 bases. In germline, CDR1 is MNHEY, CDR2 SMNVEV (reference sequence). The CDR3 sequence is 15 residues long. V shed 5 bases and J 6 bases; nucleotides not matched to a gene: 11. The CDR3 DNA reads as TGTGCCAGCAGTGAAAGCCGGGACAGGGATGTCGAGCAGTACTTC. Translating gives CASSESRDRDVEQYF.

The chain carries TRBV3-1 (or the pseudogene TRBV3-2) and TRBJ2-5, with D perhaps matching TRBD2 (6 bases). Germline CDR1 and CDR2: LGHDT and YNNKEL (reference sequence). The V end was cut by 5 bases, the J end by 3 bases, with 13 bases between. There are 14 residues in the CDR3. Here the CDR3 reads CASSGTSWEETQYF. The DNA of the CDR3 is TGTGCCAGCAGCGGTACTAGCTGGGAAGAGACCCAGTACTTC.

The chain has TRBV15 and TRBJ2-3; 7 bases map to TRBD2. This CDR3 spans 14 amino acids. With 5 bases clipped from V and 0 bases from J, the junction kept 2 bases outside the gene matches. The germline CDR1 and CDR2 sequences are LNHNV and YYDKDF (reference sequence). In nucleotides, the CDR3 is TGTGCCACCAGCGAGGGACTAAGCACAGATACGCAGTATTTT. It yields the protein CATSEGLSTDTQYF. Full variable domain (rest looked up from reference TRBV15 and TRBJ2-3): DAMVIQNPRYQVTQFGKPVTLSCSQTLNHNVMYWYQQKSSQAPKLLFHYYDKDFNNEADTPDNFQSRRPNTSFCFLDIRSPGLGDTAMYLCATSEGLSTDTQYFGPGTRLTVL.

The chain recombines TRBV6-5 with TRBJ1-4; TRBD1 aligns across 8 bases. The CDR3 sequence is 14 residues long. Looked up from germline, CDR1 is MNHEY and CDR2 is SVGAGI. J gave up 7 bases and V 6 bases, and 7 bases lay outside the gene matches. The CDR3 reads CASRTGVGVEKLFF. Written as DNA, the CDR3 is TGTGCCAGCAGGACAGGGGTAGGAGTTGAAAAACTGTTTTTT.

V usage is TRBV4-1 and J usage is TRBJ2-7, with 9 bases lining up with TRBD2. The V and J ends lost 0 bases and 2 bases, in that order; junction bases with no gene match: 5. The CDR3 spans 16 residues. CDR1 is MGHRA and CDR2 is YSYEKL in the germline V gene. Written as DNA, the CDR3 is TGCGCCAGCAGCCAAGATGCGGGGGGGGCGGCCTACGAGCAGTACTTC. Its translation is CASSQDAGGAAYEQYF.

The rearrangement links TRBV9 to TRBJ2-3; perhaps TRBD2 as D (6 bases). V dropped 3 bases and J dropped 1 base, with 6 bases sitting between them. The CDR3 sequence is 13 residues long. Germline-derived CDR1 and CDR2 are SGDLS and YYNGEE. DNA of the CDR3: TGTGCCAGCAGCGCTAGCGGCACAGATACGCAGTATTTT. It translates to CASSASGTDTQYF. Full variable domain (outside the CDR3, taken from reference TRBV9 and TRBJ2-3): DSGVTQTPKHLITATGQRVTLRCSPRSGDLSVYWYQQSLDQGLQFLIQYYNGEERAKGNILERFSAQQFPDLHSELNLSSLELGDSALYFCASSASGTDTQYFGPGTRLTVL.

Only one count was recorded for this clone. The chain couples TRBV11-3 to TRBJ1-6; D unclear. From germline, CDR1 is SGHNT and CDR2 YENEEA. V was shortened by 4 bases and J by 8 bases, with 9 bases between the two germline ends. The CDR3 length is 13 residues. CDR3 residues: CASSSRRDSPLHF. CDR3 in DNA: TGTGCCAGCAGCTCCCGACGGGATTCACCCCTCCACTTT.

This clone was seen a handful of times. The chain combines TRBV30 with TRBJ2-1; 7 positions match TRBD2. Trimming at V came to 2 bases and at J to 5 bases, leaving 6 bases not matched to a gene. Per germline, CDR1 GTSNPN and CDR2 SVGIG (reference sequence). The CDR3 consists of 14 residues. CDR3 region: CAWSWGREDNEQFF. The CDR3 DNA reads as TGTGCCTGGAGTTGGGGACGGGAGGACAATGAGCAGTTCTTC.

The rearrangement links TRBV18 to TRBJ1-4, with D unclear. This CDR3 spans 13 amino acids. Per the germline V gene, CDR1 is KGHSH and CDR2 is LQKENI. Deletions cut 2 bases from V and 8 bases from J, with 9 bases between. CDR3 residues: CASSPGLTEKLFF. CDR3 DNA: TGTGCCAGCTCACCAGGGCTGACAGAAAAACTGTTTTTT.

This clone was detected only a few times. This chain links TRBV7-3 with TRBJ2-1; TRBD2 aligns across 8 bases. The CDR3 extends over 16 amino acids. Germline loops: CDR1 SGHTA, CDR2 FQGTGA. After removal of 5 bases from V and 0 bases from J, the junction contained 6 bases not matched to a gene. CDR3 in DNA: TGTGCCAGCAGCCCGGGGACTAGGAGCTCCTACAATGAGCAGTTCTTC. The encoded protein is CASSPGTRSSYNEQFF.

This chain joins TRBV7-8 and TRBJ2-3, with unresolved D. Deletions cut 0 bases from V and 6 bases from J, with 7 bases between. The CDR3 is made up of 13 amino acids. Germline values: CDR1 SGHVS, CDR2 FQNEAQ. The CDR3 DNA sequence: TGTGCCAGCAGCTTAGCGCGGTTGGATACGCAGTATTTT. It yields the protein CASSLARLDTQYF.

This clone is termed medium-sized (0.01 to 0.1%). The V gene is TRBV10-3, the J gene TRBJ2-3; TRBD2 agrees at 10 bases. From germline, CDR1 is ENHRY and CDR2 SYGVKD. CDR3 length equals 16 residues. The V segment lost 6 bases and the J segment 2 bases; nucleotides outside the gene matches: 8. The DNA of the CDR3 is TGTGCCATCAGGGGCACTAGCGGGGTGGTCACAGATACGCAGTATTTT. Protein: CAIRGTSGVVTDTQYF.

The rearrangement joins TRBV7-2 to TRBJ1-1; D might be TRBD1 (5 bases). Trimming stripped 5 bases from V and 7 bases from J, with 20 bases between. There are 15 residues in the CDR3. The germline V gene has CDR1 SGHTA and CDR2 FQGNSA. In nucleotides, the CDR3 is TGTGCCAGCAGCCTCACCGCAGGGTCCCTTAATGAAGCTTTCTTT. This encodes CASSLTAGSLNEAFF.

The V gene is TRBV27, the J gene TRBJ2-1; 7 bases are shared with TRBD2. This CDR3 is 15 amino acids long. Unmatched junction bases numbered 7, after V lost 5 bases and J lost 3 bases. Germline lookup yields CDR1 MNHEY and CDR2 SMNVEV (reference sequence). The CDR3: CASSAGTTHYNEQFF. The CDR3 DNA sequence: TGTGCCAGCAGTGCCGGGACTACCCACTACAATGAGCAGTTCTTC.

The chain employs TRBV2 and TRBJ1-3, with D perhaps TRBD1 (5 bases). CDR3 length: 16 residues. V lost 2 bases and J lost 2, with 13 bases in between. In germline, CDR1 is SNHLY, CDR2 FYNNEI. CDR3 protein: CASSESLIGAGNTIYF. The CDR3 region has the DNA TGTGCCAGCAGTGAATCTCTCATAGGGGCTGGAAACACCATATATTTT.

V is TRBV7-2 and J is TRBJ2-3; the match to TRBD2 covers 10 bases. The length of the CDR3 is 16 residues. V was clipped by 5 bases and J by 3 bases; unmatched bases: 8. CDR1 is SGHTA, CDR2 FQGNSA, per germline. CDR3 amino acids: CASSPLAGVRTDTQYF. The CDR3 DNA follows: TGTGCCAGCAGCCCTCTAGCGGGAGTTAGGACAGATACGCAGTATTTT.